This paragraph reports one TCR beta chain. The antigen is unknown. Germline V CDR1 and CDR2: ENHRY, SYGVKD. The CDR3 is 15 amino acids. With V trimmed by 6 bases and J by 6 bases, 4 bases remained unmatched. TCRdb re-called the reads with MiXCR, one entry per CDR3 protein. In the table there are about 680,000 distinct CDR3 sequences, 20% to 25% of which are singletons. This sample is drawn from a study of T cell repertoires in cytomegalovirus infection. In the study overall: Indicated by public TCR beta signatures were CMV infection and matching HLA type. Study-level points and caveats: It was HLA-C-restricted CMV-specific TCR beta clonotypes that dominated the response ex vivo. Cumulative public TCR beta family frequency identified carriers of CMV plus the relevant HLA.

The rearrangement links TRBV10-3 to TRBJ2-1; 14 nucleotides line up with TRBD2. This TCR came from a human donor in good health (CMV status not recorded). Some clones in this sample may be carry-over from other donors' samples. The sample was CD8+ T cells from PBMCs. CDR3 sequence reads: CAIRVGTSGGNEQFF. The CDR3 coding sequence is TGTGCCATCAGGGTCGGGACTAGCGGGGGCAATGAGCAGTTCTTC.